The clone carrying this TCR beta chain was detected many times. The read finishes 3 residues shy of the CDR3 end, and the germline J gene is used to complete it. This CDR3 is 14 amino acids long. V lost 3 bases to trimming and J lost 1 base, with 10 bases between them. Germline V gene sequence: CDR1 SGDLS, CDR2 YYNGEE. This record comes from a study of T cell clonality in common variable immunodeficiency. Control and CVID samples contributed equal amounts of genomic DNA. This table comes from immunoSEQ multiplex PCR, and its TCRdb copy is limited to in-frame clones, with some not included. Observed in the sample are about 81,000 clones, none of them singletons.

The receptor comes from a person aged 18 to 75 in good health. The chain uses TRBV9 and TRBJ1-1; no definite D call. Sequences were obtained from peripheral blood mononuclear cells. The CDR3 sequence: CASSALVGNTEAFF. CDR3 DNA (partial): TGTGCCAGCAGCGCTTTAGTTGGGAACACTGAA.